This TCR beta chain was sequenced in a study of T cells in Graves' hyperthyroidism and ophthalmopathy (dated by TCRdb to about 2019). In terms of the full investigation: Peripheral blood samples were taken at the time of initial diagnosis, prior to any treatment. Prospective prediction of ophthalmopathy was tested in an independent validation cohort of 18 to 20 hyperthyroidism patients and roughly 16 patients who later progressed to ophthalmopathy. Once sampling was done, hyperthyroidism patients were given methimazole at a starting dose of 30 mg daily, whereas ophthalmopathy patients were given high-dose intravenous methylprednisolone. The study also compared thyroid tissue and blood T-cell repertoires from a handful of Graves' hyperthyroidism patients. According to the paper, TCR Vbeta CDR3 sequencing was carried out on approximately 140 peripheral blood samples, which came from fewer than 50 ophthalmopathy, approximately 72 hyperthyroidism and roughly 17 progressor patients. TCR V-J signatures able to tell the groups apart were searched for in a discovery cohort of 100 or so patients, of whom roughly 42 had Graves' ophthalmopathy and 57 had stable Graves' hyperthyroidism. The 75 to 100 discovery patients were randomly divided into training and test sets at a 7:3 ratio.

Beyond this particular receptor, the publication reports: In validation, the model predicted progression to ophthalmopathy a median of about 6.8 months before onset, with about 71% sensitivity and roughly 72% specificity. Sample size was not statistically predetermined, and blinding of investigators to group allocation was not performed. Blood samples also contained most of the expanded thyroid clonotypes (frequency above 0.001), which suggests that blood repertoires may reflect thyroid immune responses. A model built on a 13 V-J signature distinguished ophthalmopathy from stable hyperthyroidism, reaching over 85% sensitivity and 81% to 83% specificity in cross-validation and 80%/75% in testing.

Stable Graves' hyperthyroidism was defined as no progression to ophthalmopathy during 18 months of follow-up. Hyperthyroidism patients were newly diagnosed, had a disease duration of under 2 months, and were aged 18 to 65 years. The study excluded patients with uncontrolled infections, other autoimmune diseases, pregnancy or lactation. Diagnoses were based on clinical symptoms, serum thyroxine and TRAb, thyroid ultrasound and orbital computed tomography. PBMCs were separated from roughly 10 ml of fresh peripheral blood using Ficoll-Paque density gradient centrifugation. Total RNA was extracted with Trizol reagent, and quality was checked on an Agilent 2100 Bioanalyzer. Per the germline V gene (reference sequence), LGHDT is the CDR1 and YNNKEL is the CDR2. Measured from the cysteine to the phenylalanine, the CDR3 is 15 residues long. Kept here is only the CDR3 DNA, which spans 45 bases and is read in frame from base 1. V gives up 4 bases and J gives up 4 bases, and the segment between their germline ends measures 16 bases.

The TCR beta CDR3 regions were amplified from the RNA transcripts. A first-round RT-PCR of the TCR CDR3 used the HTBI primer set with the Qiagen OneStep RT-PCR kit. A second multiplex PCR round built the libraries, followed by size selection and purification. Sequencing of the libraries was done on an Illumina HiSeq2000 using paired-end 100 bp reads. As for how the authors treated the data: SOAPnuke was used to process the raw data, with reads discarded if the reads contained adapters or uncalled bases, had a mean Phred below 15, or lacked an exact constant-primer or identifier match. COPE v1.2.5 was used to merge the high-quality paired reads, and each unique nucleotide sequence was defined as a clonotype. MiTCR v1.1 was used to align clonotypes to the IMGT TRBV, TRBD and TRBJ reference segments. Analysis was restricted to V-J combinations with a frequency above 0.0001, which covered 99.2% of repertoires. A TCS score was defined as the ratio between F50 (clonal expansion) and ExV (chaos), using BLOSUM62-based TCRdist between CDR3 peptides within each V-J. Welch's t-statistics and random forest reduced 450 to 600 V-J features to about 13, which were used in a naive Bayes classifier (R e1071). TCRdb reprocessed the public reads (quality trimming at Q25 with fastp, clone calling with MiXCR) and kept in-frame beta chains. Each CDR3 protein gets just one entry, which takes the most common genes and DNA from the rows behind it. TCRdb's processing, not the authors' own work, is the source of the V and J calls. The sample includes about 200,000 distinct CDR3 sequences, with roughly 17% observed a single time. 50% of the sample is held by the ten biggest clonotypes.

The sample holds many counts of this clonotype. No antigen is known for it. Per-base qualities were not stored, and no clone one base away is much larger. Sequencing was carried out using blood. The sequence was collected from a man aged 50 to 60 with Graves' hyperthyroidism. Recombination joined TRBV3-1 with TRBJ1-1; 5 matching bases give a weak D call of TRBD1. The nucleotide sequence reads TGTGCCAGCAGCCCAATCCGGGACGGCGGCACTGAAGCTTTCTTT. This is translated as CASSPIRDGGTEAFF.